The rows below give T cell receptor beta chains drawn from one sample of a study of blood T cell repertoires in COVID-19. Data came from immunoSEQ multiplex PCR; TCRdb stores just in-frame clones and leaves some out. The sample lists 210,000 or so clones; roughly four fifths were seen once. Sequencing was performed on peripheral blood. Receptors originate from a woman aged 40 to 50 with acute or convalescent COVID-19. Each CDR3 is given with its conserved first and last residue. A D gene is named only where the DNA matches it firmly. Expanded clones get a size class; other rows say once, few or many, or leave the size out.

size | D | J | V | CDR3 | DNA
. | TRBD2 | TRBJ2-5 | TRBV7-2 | CASSRGLAGGLTQYF | TGTGCCAGCAGTAGGGGACTAGCGGGGGGTTTGACCCAGTACTTC
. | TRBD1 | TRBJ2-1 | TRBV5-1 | CASYIGTGLNEQFF | TGCGCCAGCTATATCGGGACAGGGTTAAATGAGCAGTTCTTC
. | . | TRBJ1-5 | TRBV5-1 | CASSAAPSTGFNQPQHF | TGCGCCAGCAGCGCAGCACCTTCAACAGGGTTTAATCAGCCCCAGCATTTT
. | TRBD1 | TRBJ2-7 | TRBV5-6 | CASSSDRGHEQYF | TGTGCCAGCAGCTCGGACAGGGGCCACGAGCAGTACTTC
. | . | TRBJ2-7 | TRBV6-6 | CASRAGEQYF | TGTGCCAGCAGAGCAGGCGAGCAGTACTTC
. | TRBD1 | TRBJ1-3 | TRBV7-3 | CASSLGTGGNTIYF | TGTGCCAGCAGCCTTGGGACAGGTGGAAACACCATATATTTT
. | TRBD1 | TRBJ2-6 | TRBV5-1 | CASSAGTASGANVLTF | TGCGCCAGCAGCGCCGGGACAGCCTCTGGGGCCAACGTCCTGACTTTC
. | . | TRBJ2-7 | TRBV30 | CAWNPGVPDYEQYF | TGTGCCTGGAACCCCGGTGTCCCCGATTACGAGCAGTACTTC
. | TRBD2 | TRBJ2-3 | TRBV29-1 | CSAPTGTSVADTQYF | TGCAGCGCCCCCACCGGGACTAGCGTTGCAGATACGCAGTATTTT
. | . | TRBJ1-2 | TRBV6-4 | CASSRGGYGYTF | TGTGCCAGCAGCCGGGGGGGCTATGGCTACACCTTC
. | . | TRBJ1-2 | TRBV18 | CASSPTPTPGQPTGYGYTF | TGTGCCAGCTCACCCACACCTACGCCGGGACAACCAACAGGGTATGGCTACACCTTC
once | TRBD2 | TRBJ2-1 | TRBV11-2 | CASSLDLTSGVPYNEQFF | TGTGCCAGCAGCTTAGATCTGACTAGCGGGGTCCCCTACAATGAGCAGTTCTTC
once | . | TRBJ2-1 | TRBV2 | CASSDTGSNEQFF | TGTGCCAGCAGTGATACAGGTTCCAATGAGCAGTTCTTC
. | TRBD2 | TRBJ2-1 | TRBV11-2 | CASSIAGGYNEQFF | TGTGCCAGCAGCATAGCGGGGGGGTACAATGAGCAGTTCTTC
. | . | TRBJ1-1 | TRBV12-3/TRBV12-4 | CASSLQGLEAFF | TGTGCCAGCAGTTTGCAGGGTCTGGAAGCTTTCTTT
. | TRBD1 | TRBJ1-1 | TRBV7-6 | CASSLRDRGQPEAFF | TGTGCCAGCAGCCTACGGGACAGGGGGCAACCTGAAGCTTTCTTT
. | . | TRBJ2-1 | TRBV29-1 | CSVEGTGSSYNEQFF | TGCAGCGTTGAAGGCACTGGGAGCTCCTACAATGAGCAGTTCTTC
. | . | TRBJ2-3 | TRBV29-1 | CSVEEGLDTQYF | TGCAGCGTTGAAGAAGGACTCGATACGCAGTATTTT
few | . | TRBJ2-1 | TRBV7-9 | CASSIELARNEQFF | TGTGCCAGCAGCATCGAACTAGCTCGGAATGAGCAGTTCTTC
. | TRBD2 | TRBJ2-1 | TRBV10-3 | CATLGLPYNEQFF | TGTGCCACCCTGGGACTACCCTACAATGAGCAGTTCTTC
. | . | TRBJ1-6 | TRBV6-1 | CASSESGFGSPLHF | TGTGCCAGCAGTGAATCGGGGTTCGGTTCACCCCTCCACTTT
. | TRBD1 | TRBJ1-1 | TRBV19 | CASSATGDRNTEAFF | TGTGCCAGTAGCGCGACAGGGGATAGAAACACTGAAGCTTTCTTT
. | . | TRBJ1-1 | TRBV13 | CASSFPTAYTEAFF | TGTGCCAGCAGCTTCCCGACAGCGTACACTGAAGCTTTCTTT
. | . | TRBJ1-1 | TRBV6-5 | CASSYLQTEAFF | TGTGCCAGCAGTTATCTGCAGACTGAAGCTTTCTTT
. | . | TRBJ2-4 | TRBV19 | CASSIDLRTGAKNIQYF | TGTGCCAGTAGTATAGATCTACGGACTGGAGCCAAAAACATTCAGTACTTC
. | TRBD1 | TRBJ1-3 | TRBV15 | CATSIDRGGNTIYF | TGTGCCACCAGCATAGACAGGGGGGGAAACACCATATATTTT
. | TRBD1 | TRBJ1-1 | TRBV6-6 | CASGTGEYTEAFF | TGTGCCAGCGGAACAGGGGAGTACACTGAAGCTTTCTTT
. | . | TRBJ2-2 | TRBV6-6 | CASSPSRAGQPGTGELFF | TGTGCCAGCAGTCCCTCTCGGGCGGGCCAACCGGGCACCGGGGAGCTGTTTTTT
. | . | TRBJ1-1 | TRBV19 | CASSSRGEAFF | TGTGCCAGTAGCTCGCGGGGTGAAGCTTTCTTT
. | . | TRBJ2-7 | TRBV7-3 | CASSLNGLTYEQYF | TGTGCCAGCAGCTTAAACGGGTTAACCTACGAGCAGTACTTC
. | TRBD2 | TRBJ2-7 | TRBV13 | CASSLWASGGNYEQYF | TGTGCCAGCAGCTTATGGGCTAGCGGGGGGAACTACGAGCAGTACTTC
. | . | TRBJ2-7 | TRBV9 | CASSPGAAGSEQYF | TGTGCCAGCAGCCCCGGTGCTGCGGGCTCCGAGCAGTACTTC
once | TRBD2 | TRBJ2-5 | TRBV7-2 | CASSLGTSGPGETQYF | TGTGCCAGCAGCCTGGGGACTAGCGGCCCCGGGGAGACCCAGTACTTC
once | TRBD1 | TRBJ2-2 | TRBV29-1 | CSATGAVTGELFF | TGCAGCGCCACAGGGGCGGTAACCGGGGAGCTGTTTTTT
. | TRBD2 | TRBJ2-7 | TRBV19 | CASSTVLSGDDSYEQYF | TGTGCCAGTAGCACAGTCCTTAGCGGGGATGACTCCTACGAGCAGTACTTC
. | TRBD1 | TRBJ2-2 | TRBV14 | CASSQTGGIGELFF | TGTGCCAGCAGCCAAACAGGGGGCATCGGGGAGCTGTTTTTT
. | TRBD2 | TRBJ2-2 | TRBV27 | CASSSMGTSGHLNTGELFF | TGTGCCAGCAGTTCCATGGGAACTAGCGGGCACCTGAACACCGGGGAGCTGTTTTTT
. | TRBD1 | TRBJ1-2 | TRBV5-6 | CASSPTGYSGYTF | TGTGCCAGCAGCCCGACAGGGTACAGTGGCTACACCTTC
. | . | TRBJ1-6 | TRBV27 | CASSALTGGAYNSPLHF | TGTGCCAGCAGTGCCCTAACCGGGGGTGCCTATAATTCACCCCTCCACTTT
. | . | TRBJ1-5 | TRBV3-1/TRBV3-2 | CASSAGPQVHQPQHF | TGTGCCAGCAGCGCGGGACCACAGGTTCATCAGCCCCAGCATTTT
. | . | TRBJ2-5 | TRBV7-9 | CASSLGLGHEETQYF | TGTGCCAGCAGCTTAGGGTTAGGACATGAAGAGACCCAGTACTTC
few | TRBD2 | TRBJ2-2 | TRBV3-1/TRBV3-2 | CASSLSGGTGELFF | TGTGCCAGCAGCCTTAGCGGGGGCACCGGGGAGCTGTTTTTT
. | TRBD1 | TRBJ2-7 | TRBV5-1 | CASSWDRLREQYF | TGCGCCAGCAGCTGGGACAGGCTAAGGGAGCAGTACTTC
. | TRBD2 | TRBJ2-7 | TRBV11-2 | CASSLVAGVSYEQYF | TGTGCCAGCAGCTTAGTTGCGGGAGTGTCCTACGAGCAGTACTTC
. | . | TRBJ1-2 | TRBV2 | CASPKTGDYGYTF | TGTGCCAGCCCAAAGACAGGAGACTATGGCTACACCTTC
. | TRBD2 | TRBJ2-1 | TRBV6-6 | CASRHHVGGGTNEQFF | TGTGCCAGCAGACACCACGTTGGGGGGGGTACGAATGAGCAGTTCTTC
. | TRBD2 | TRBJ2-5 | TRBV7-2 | CASSNQGGKTQYF | TGTGCCAGCAGCAATCAGGGAGGGAAGACCCAGTACTTC
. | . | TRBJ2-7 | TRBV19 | CASSATRGEQYF | TGTGCCAGTAGTGCTACTAGAGGCGAGCAGTACTTC
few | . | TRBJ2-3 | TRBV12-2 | CASRLGDFGSFKQYF | TGTGCAAGTCGCTTAGGGGACTTCGGGAGCTTCAAACAGTATTTT
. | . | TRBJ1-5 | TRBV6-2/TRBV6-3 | CASSRKELQPQHF | TGTGCCAGCAGTAGGAAGGAGTTGCAGCCCCAGCATTTT
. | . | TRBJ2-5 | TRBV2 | CASSPGTRQETQYF | TGTGCCAGCAGCCCCGGGACAAGACAAGAGACCCAGTACTTC
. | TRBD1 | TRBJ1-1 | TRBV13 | CASSSDRDTEAFF | TGTGCCAGCAGCTCAGACAGGGACACTGAAGCTTTCTTT
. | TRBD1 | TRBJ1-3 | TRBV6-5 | CASSRSTGIGNTIYF | TGTGCCAGCAGCCGCTCGACAGGGATTGGAAACACCATATATTTT